Sequencing of this T cell receptor (beta chain) was carried out in a study of cytomegalovirus exposure and HLA in healthy donors. Study results and limitations: TCR beta chain V- and J-gene trimming was linked, in a later analysis, to a missense variant in DCLRE1C.

The V segment lost 5 bases and the J segment 2 bases; nucleotides outside the gene matches: 2. The CDR3 is 15 amino acids. Germline CDR1 reads SGHRS; CDR2 reads YFSETQ. In the case of this clone: No antigen is known for it.

The PCR ran on 60 Vbeta and 13 Jbeta primers. The method was immunoSEQ multiplex PCR; TCRdb's version includes in-frame clones alone and lacks a portion of them. The sample table sets out about 33,000 clones. The sequencing input was PBMCs. The TCR was taken from a middle-aged woman in good health and CMV-seropositive. The chain joins TRBV5-1 to TRBJ2-2; 11 bases line up with TRBD2. CDR3 residues: CASRLAGANTGELFF. CDR3 sequence (DNA): TGCGCCAGCAGACTAGCGGGGGCTAACACCGGGGAGCTGTTTTTT.